A single sample gave rise to the 24 T cell receptor beta chains below, sequenced in a study of blood T cell repertoires in COVID-19. Libraries were prepared by immunoSEQ multiplex PCR; TCRdb keeps only in-frame clonotypes and omits some of them. The sample records around 72,000 clones, over 75% being singletons. Sequenced: peripheral blood. The receptors come from an older man with active or convalescent COVID-19.

The chain joins TRBV24-1 to TRBJ1-5; D uncertain. The CDR3 length is 12 residues. Germline-derived CDR1 and CDR2 are KGHDR and SFDVKD. V lost 5 bases to trimming and J lost 6 bases, with 7 bases between them. The CDR3 reads CATSVGSQPQHF. The CDR3 bases are TGTGCCACCAGTGTCGGGAGTCAGCCCCAGCATTTT.

The chain combines TRBV7-2 with TRBJ2-1; D unresolved. Per the germline V gene, CDR1 is SGHTA and CDR2 is FQGNSA. V was trimmed by 4 bases and J by 5 bases, leaving 6 bases between them. The CDR3 loop spans 12 amino acids. The CDR3 DNA sequence: TGTGCCAGCAGCTCCTATAACAATGAGCAGTTCTTC. It is translated as CASSSYNNEQFF.

This rearrangement joins TRBV7-9 to TRBJ2-5, with 9 bases that match TRBD2. The V gene's germline CDR1 is SEHNR and CDR2 FQNEAQ (reference sequence). CDR3 length: 15 residues. The trim removed 7 bases at V and 6 bases at J, leaving 12 bases unmatched. The CDR3 reads CASTEPGLAGKTQYF. The CDR3 region has the DNA TGTGCCAGCACCGAGCCGGGACTAGCTGGAAAGACCCAGTACTTC.

The chain links TRBV9 to TRBJ1-2; no clear D. CDR3 length equals 13 residues. CDR1 is SGDLS and CDR2 is YYNGEE in the germline V gene. The V end was cut by 0 bases, the J end by 6 bases, with 9 bases between. The CDR3 spells CASSVGARDGYTF. In DNA form, the CDR3 reads TGTGCCAGCAGCGTAGGGGCGCGAGATGGCTACACCTTC.

V and J are TRBV5-1 and TRBJ2-7, with TRBD1 matching over 10 bases. This CDR3 comprises 15 residues. V lost 3 bases to trimming and J lost 5 bases; unmatched junction nucleotides: 8. From germline, CDR1 is SGHRS and CDR2 YFSETQ. CDR3 sequence: CASSSQGQGFHEQYF. Here the CDR3 DNA reads TGCGCCAGCAGCTCCCAGGGACAGGGGTTCCACGAGCAGTACTTC.

This clone was observed a single time. V usage is TRBV19 and J usage is TRBJ2-1, with 11 bases fitting TRBD2. The CDR3 sequence is 15 residues long. Losses at the gene ends were 1 base for V and 9 bases for J; bases not matched to a gene: 5. Germline V gene data show CDR1 as LNHDA and CDR2 as SQIVND (reference sequence). CDR3 nucleotides: TGTGCCAGTAGTATAGGTAGCGGGAGGGCCAGTGAGCAGTTCTTC. As protein: CASSIGSGRASEQFF.

This rearrangement joins TRBV27 to TRBJ2-4; TRBD1 matches 7 bases. The junction had 6 bases not matched to a gene; V was cut back by 5 bases and J by 2 bases. Germline V gene sequence: CDR1 MNHEY, CDR2 SMNVEV (reference sequence). The CDR3 has 15 amino acids. CDR3 nucleotide sequence: TGTGCCAGCAGTCCTACACAGGGGTCCAAAAACATTCAGTACTTC. This sequence encodes CASSPTQGSKNIQYF.

This chain links TRBV28 with TRBJ1-2, with 8 nucleotides matching TRBD1. The CDR3 contains 14 residues. CDR1 MDHEN and CDR2 SYDVKM come from the germline V gene. Germline trimming cut 7 bases from V and 3 bases from J; bases unmatched to any gene: 7. The CDR3 DNA reads TGTGCCAGCATCCAGGGGGCGGAGGACTATGGCTACACCTTC. Its protein product is CASIQGAEDYGYTF.

The V call is TRBV12-3 or TRBV12-4, the J call TRBJ2-7; D gene unclear. The CDR3 is 13 residues long. V was pared by 3 bases and J by 0 bases, with 6 bases between. Written as DNA, the CDR3 is TGTGCCAGCAGTTTTCAGGACTCCTACGAGCAGTACTTC. Its translation: CASSFQDSYEQYF.

This chain links TRBV21-1 with TRBJ2-4; the D call in the table, TRBD2, was not verified against the DNA. TRBV21-1 is a recognized pseudogene. The CDR3 runs to 18 residues. The CDR3, as DNA: TGTGCCAGCAGCAACTTTCCATACTTCCTTATAGCCAAAAACATTCAGTACTTC. As protein: CASSNFPYFLIAKNIQYF.

This clone was observed once. This chain links TRBV23-1 with TRBJ1-2, with TRBD1 matching over 7 bases. TRBV23-1 is labeled an ORF, and its function is uncertain. The CDR3 is 15 amino acids. Trimming cost V 2 bases and J 5 bases; bases outside gene matches: 8. The CDR3 reads CASSQPGQRRYGYTF. The CDR3 DNA follows: TGCGCCAGCAGTCAACCGGGACAGAGAAGATATGGCTACACCTTC.

The chain recombines TRBV19 with TRBJ2-7; no reliable D call. V was cut by 4 bases and J by 0 bases, with 13 bases left in between. Germline V gives CDR1 LNHDA, CDR2 SQIVND (reference sequence). The CDR3 loop spans 15 amino acids. In DNA, the CDR3 is TGTGCCAGTAGTAGTGGCGGAACCAGCTCCTACGAGCAGTACTTC. It is translated as CASSSGGTSSYEQYF.

This chain connects TRBV28 to TRBJ2-1; 7 nucleotides line up with TRBD2. Germline-derived CDR1 and CDR2 are MDHEN and SYDVKM. The CDR3 is made up of 14 amino acids. The V segment lost 5 bases and the J segment 4 bases; nucleotides outside the gene matches: 5. The CDR3 sequence is CASSGRERYNEQFF. The DNA of the CDR3 is TGTGCCAGCAGTGGGCGGGAGCGGTACAATGAGCAGTTCTTC.

The CDR3 DNA is TGTGCCACCAGTGAGGGGCCCATGACCTACGAAACTAATGAAAAACTGTTTTTT. This encodes CATSEGPMTYETNEKLFF. The rearrangement joins TRBV24-1 to TRBJ1-4, with D maybe TRBD1 (5 bases). V was trimmed by 4 bases and J by 1 base, leaving 18 bases between them. The CDR3 contains 18 residues. The germline V gene has CDR1 KGHDR and CDR2 SFDVKD.

This clone was found a few times. The chain combines TRBV6-1 with TRBJ2-2; 14 nucleotides align to TRBD2. The CDR3 is made up of 16 amino acids. V shed 3 bases and J 6 bases; nucleotides not matched to a gene: 3. The V gene's germline CDR1 is MNHNS and CDR2 SASEGT. The CDR3 sequence is CASSERTSGRSGELFF. The CDR3 nucleotides read TGTGCCAGCAGTGAGAGGACTAGCGGGAGGTCCGGGGAGCTGTTTTTT.

This clone was counted once. The chain joins TRBV7-9 to TRBJ1-1, with TRBD1 identical over 7 bases. The CDR3 totals 14 residues. V lost 1 base, J lost 5 bases, and 4 bases stayed unmatched. CDR1 is SEHNR, CDR2 FQNEAQ, per germline (reference sequence). The CDR3 reads CASSLGTGITEAFF. The CDR3 DNA is TGTGCCAGCAGCTTAGGGACAGGAATAACTGAAGCTTTCTTT.

The chain carries TRBV27 and TRBJ2-1; weak D call: TRBD2 (5 bases). CDR1 MNHEY and CDR2 SMNVEV come from the germline V gene (reference sequence). V lost 6 bases to trimming and J lost 1 base, with 10 bases between them. The CDR3 spans 14 residues. The CDR3 here is CASRPSGSYNEQFF. In DNA form, the CDR3 reads TGTGCCAGCAGACCCTCGGGATCCTACAATGAGCAGTTCTTC.

This chain links TRBV24-1 with TRBJ2-1; 13 bases fit TRBD2. The V gene's germline CDR1 is KGHDR and CDR2 SFDVKD. Losses at the gene ends were 12 bases for V and 9 bases for J; bases not matched to a gene: 10. CDR3 length: 14 amino acids. CDR3 sequence: CACSGTSGIFEQFF. In DNA form, the CDR3 reads TGTGCCTGTTCCGGGACTAGCGGGATCTTTGAGCAGTTCTTC.

The rearrangement links TRBV30 to TRBJ2-6; no clear D. The CDR3 is made up of 13 amino acids. CDR1 is GTSNPN, CDR2 SVGIG, per germline (reference sequence). Deletions cut 5 bases from V and 2 bases from J, with 7 bases between. The CDR3 reads CAWSVAGANVLTF. The CDR3 DNA sequence: TGTGCCTGGTCGGTAGCTGGGGCCAACGTCCTGACTTTC.

V gene TRBV15 combines with J gene TRBJ2-1, with TRBD2 matching over 10 bases. V was clipped by 3 bases and J by 0 bases; unmatched bases: 11. The CDR3 is 19 amino acids. Germline CDR1 and CDR2: LNHNV and YYDKDF (reference sequence). The CDR3 protein is CATSSLWTSGHSSYNEQFF. The CDR3 DNA reads TGTGCCACCAGCAGTCTCTGGACTAGCGGACATAGCTCCTACAATGAGCAGTTCTTC.

V is TRBV9 and J is TRBJ1-3; TRBD1 aligns across 7 bases. V shed 1 base and J 2 bases; nucleotides not matched to a gene: 12. Germline loops: CDR1 SGDLS, CDR2 YYNGEE. The CDR3 length is 18 residues. The CDR3 coding sequence is TGTGCCAGCAGCGTATTGGATCGTCCGACAGGGACTGGAAACACCATATATTTT. The encoded protein is CASSVLDRPTGTGNTIYF.

The DNA for the CDR3 is TGTGCCAGCAGTCAACTAGCGGGTGGGTCCTACGAGCAGTACTTC. The encoded protein is CASSQLAGGSYEQYF. The V gene is TRBV6-5, the J gene TRBJ2-7; 9 positions agree with TRBD2. CDR1 MNHEY and CDR2 SVGAGI come from the germline V gene. V shed 5 bases, J shed 1 base, and the junction held 6 bases outside the gene matches. The CDR3 is 15 residues long.

A remark on this clone: One end of the junction is discordant with germline, which a read error may explain. For the CDR3, the DNA is TGTGCCACTAGTCGGGGGAACACCGGGGAGCTGTTTTTT. It translates to CATSRGNTGELFF. This chain links TRBV19 with TRBJ2-2; the D gene is possibly TRBD2 (5 bases). The CDR3 runs to 13 residues. From germline, CDR1 is LNHDA and CDR2 SQIVND (reference sequence).

V gene TRBV7-9 combines with J gene TRBJ1-2, with 9 bases that match TRBD1. The germline V gene encodes CDR1 SEHNR and CDR2 FQNEAQ (reference sequence). V gave up 7 bases and J gave up 3 bases; unmatched junction bases: 12. The CDR3 extends over 16 amino acids. For the CDR3, the DNA is TGTGCCAGCACGGAACAGGGGGCTGATGGGGACTATGGCTACACCTTC. It yields the protein CASTEQGADGDYGYTF.